The clone carrying this T cell receptor beta chain was observed a few times. The antigen remains unidentified. Isolated RNA was reverse transcribed in full, so expressed TCRB transcripts were sequenced. Generated by immunoSEQ multiplex PCR, the TCRdb table keeps only in-frame clones and is missing some. The sample holds approximately 360,000 clones; 10% to 15% are singletons and the top ten take 0.01%. Germline values: CDR1 SGHTA, CDR2 FQGNSA. V lost 5 bases, J lost 0 bases, and 5 bases stayed unmatched. The CDR3 extends over 15 amino acids. This sample stems from a study of beta chain features in type 1 diabetes. Turning to the study itself: Examined across all samples were some 110 million sorted cells.

Sorting produced populations that all topped 95% purity. Study-wide results and caveats: Shorter TCRB CDR3s, moderately but significantly so, marked every one of the four CD4+ subsets in Type 1 diabetes patients. These data did not resolve whether HLA type affects TCRB rearrangement.

Sequencing was performed on naive CD4+ T cells from blood. The chain joins TRBV7-2 to TRBJ2-7; 9 nucleotides line up with TRBD2. This TCR derives from a woman between 18 and 29 years old with type 1 diabetes. The chain's CDR3 is CASSPSSGVSYEQYF. In nucleotides, the CDR3 is TGTGCCAGCAGCCCCTCTAGCGGGGTCTCCTACGAGCAGTACTTC. The variable domain in full, completed from reference TRBV7-2 and TRBJ2-7, reads GAGVSQSPSNKVTEKGKDVELRCDPISGHTALYWYRQSLGQGLEFLIYFQGNSAPDKSGLPSDRFSAERTGGSVSTLTIQRTQQEDSAVYLCASSPSSGVSYEQYFGPGTRLTVT.